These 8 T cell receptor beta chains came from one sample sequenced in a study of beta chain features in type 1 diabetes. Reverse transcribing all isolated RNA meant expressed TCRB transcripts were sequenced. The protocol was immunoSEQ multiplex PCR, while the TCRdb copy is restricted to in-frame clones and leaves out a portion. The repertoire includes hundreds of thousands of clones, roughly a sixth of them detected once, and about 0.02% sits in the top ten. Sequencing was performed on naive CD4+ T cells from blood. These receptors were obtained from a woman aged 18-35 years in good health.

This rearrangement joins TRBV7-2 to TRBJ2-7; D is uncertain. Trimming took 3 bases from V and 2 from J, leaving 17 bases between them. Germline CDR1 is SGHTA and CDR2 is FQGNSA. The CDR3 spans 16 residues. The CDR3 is CASSFRTGPGTYEQYF. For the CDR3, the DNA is TGTGCCAGCAGCTTTAGAACCGGGCCTGGAACCTACGAGCAGTACTTC.

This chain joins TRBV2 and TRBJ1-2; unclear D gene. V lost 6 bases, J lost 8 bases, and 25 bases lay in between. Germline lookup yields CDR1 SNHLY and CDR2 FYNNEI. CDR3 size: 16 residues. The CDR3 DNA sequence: TGTGCCAGCAGACTGATGTCCTCGGCGGCCCCGCAAGGCTACACCTTC. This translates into CASRLMSSAAPQGYTF.

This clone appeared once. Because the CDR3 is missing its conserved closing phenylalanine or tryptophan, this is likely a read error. The CDR3 loop is CSARVNYGYTL. As DNA, the CDR3 is TGCAGTGCTAGAGTTAACTATGGCTACACCCTC. The chain couples TRBV20-1 to TRBJ1-2; D remains ambiguous. There are 11 residues in the CDR3. V was clipped by 1 base and J by 1 base, with 1 base between them. The germline CDR1 and CDR2 sequences are DFQATT and SNEGSKA (reference sequence).

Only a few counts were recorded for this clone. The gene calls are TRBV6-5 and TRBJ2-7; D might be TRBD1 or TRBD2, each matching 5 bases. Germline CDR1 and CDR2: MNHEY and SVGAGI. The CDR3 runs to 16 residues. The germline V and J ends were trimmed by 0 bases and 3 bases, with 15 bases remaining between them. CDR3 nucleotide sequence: TGTGCCAGCAGTTACTCATATCCGGGACGGAACTACGAGCAGTACTTC. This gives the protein CASSYSYPGRNYEQYF.

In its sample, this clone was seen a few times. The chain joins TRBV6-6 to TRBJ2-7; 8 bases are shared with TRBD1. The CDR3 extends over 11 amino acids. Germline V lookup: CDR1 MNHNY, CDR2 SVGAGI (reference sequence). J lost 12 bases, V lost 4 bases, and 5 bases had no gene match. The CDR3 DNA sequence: TGTGCCAGCAGTTTCCAGGACAGGGTGTACTTC. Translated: CASSFQDRVYF.

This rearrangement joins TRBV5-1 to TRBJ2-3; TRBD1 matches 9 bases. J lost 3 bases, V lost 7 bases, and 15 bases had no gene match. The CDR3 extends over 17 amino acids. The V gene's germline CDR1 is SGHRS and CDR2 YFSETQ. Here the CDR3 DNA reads TGCGCCAGCGCCAGTCAACAGGGGGCTGTTTTGACAGATACGCAGTATTTT. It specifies CASASQQGAVLTDTQYF.

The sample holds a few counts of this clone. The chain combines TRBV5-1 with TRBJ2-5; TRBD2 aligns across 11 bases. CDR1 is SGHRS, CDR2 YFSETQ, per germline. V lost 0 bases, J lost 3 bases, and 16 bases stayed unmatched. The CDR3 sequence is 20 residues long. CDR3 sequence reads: CASSLVAQLTSGTSEETQYF. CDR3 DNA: TGCGCCAGCAGCTTGGTAGCCCAGCTGACTAGCGGGACGTCGGAAGAGACCCAGTACTTC.

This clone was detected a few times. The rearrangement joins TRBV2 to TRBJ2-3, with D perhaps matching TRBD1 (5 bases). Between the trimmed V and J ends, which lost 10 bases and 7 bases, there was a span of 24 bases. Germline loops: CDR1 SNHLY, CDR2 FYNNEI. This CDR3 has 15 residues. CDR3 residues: CATGLGAADSNTQYF. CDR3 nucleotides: TGTGCCACTGGGCTTGGGGCGGCCGATAGTAATACGCAGTATTTT.